These 32 T cell receptor beta chains were sequenced from one sample in a study of T cells in localized non-small cell lung cancer. Measured with immunoSEQ multiplex PCR; TCRdb has only the in-frame clones, and not every one. This table has approximately 47,000 clones, approximately 86% appearing once. The specimen was PBMCs, collected before any cancer treatment. These receptors all come from a man aged 40 to 70 with stage II lung adenocarcinoma.

The chain carries TRBV5-6 and TRBJ1-6, with D unresolved. Germline loops: CDR1 SGHDT, CDR2 YYEEEE. The V and J ends lost 1 base and 0 bases respectively, with 8 bases between them. The CDR3 runs to 16 residues. CDR3: CASSLLGSSYNSPLHF. The CDR3, as DNA: TGTGCCAGCAGCTTGTTGGGTAGCTCCTATAATTCACCCCTCCACTTT.

V is TRBV5-6 and J is TRBJ1-1, with 8 nucleotides matching TRBD1. The CDR3 spans 13 residues. Per germline, CDR1 SGHDT and CDR2 YYEEEE. The J segment lost 4 bases and the V segment lost 2 bases, leaving 1 base of the junction unmatched. CDR3 sequence reads: CASSLTGGTEAFF. The CDR3 bases are TGTGCCAGCAGCTTAACAGGGGGCACTGAAGCTTTCTTT.

The rearrangement joins TRBV7-3 to TRBJ1-6; D is ambiguous. V lost 2 bases to trimming and J lost 2 bases, with 10 bases between them. Looked up from germline, CDR1 is SGHTA and CDR2 is FQGTGA. The CDR3 contains 16 residues. The CDR3 sequence: CASSLGSRAYNSPLHF. The CDR3 nucleotides are TGTGCCAGCAGCTTAGGATCGCGAGCCTATAATTCACCCCTCCACTTT.

The chain uses TRBV7-8 and TRBJ2-1; no clear D gene. CDR1 and CDR2 from the germline V gene are SGHVS and FQNEAQ. V was trimmed by 3 bases and J by 1 base, leaving 13 bases between them. This CDR3 spans 16 amino acids. The CDR3 reads CASSFKQLGSYNEQFF. The CDR3 DNA is TGTGCCAGCAGCTTTAAACAGTTGGGGTCCTACAATGAGCAGTTCTTC.

This sequence joins TRBV19 and TRBJ1-6; D gene ambiguous. This CDR3 comprises 16 residues. V lost 0 bases, J lost 5 bases, and 11 bases lay in between. Looked up from germline, CDR1 is LNHDA and CDR2 is SQIVND (reference sequence). CDR3 amino acids: CASSIEAGRNNSPLHF. Written as DNA, the CDR3 is TGTGCCAGTAGTATAGAAGCGGGTCGGAATAATTCACCCCTCCACTTT.

This clone has a single count. In DNA, the CDR3 is TGTGCCAGCAGTGGTTTTTACAATGAGCAGTTCTTC. Translation gives CASSGFYNEQFF. This rearrangement joins TRBV6-1 to TRBJ2-1; D gene ambiguous. The CDR3 totals 12 residues. Per the germline V gene, CDR1 is MNHNS and CDR2 is SASEGT. V was cut by 4 bases and J by 4 bases, with 5 bases left in between.

This rearrangement joins TRBV15 to TRBJ1-2; D is undetermined. CDR1 is LNHNV, CDR2 YYDKDF, per germline (reference sequence). The CDR3 runs to 14 residues. The V end was cut by 5 bases, the J end by 4 bases, with 14 bases between. CDR3 residues: CATSAAKSTYGYTF. The CDR3 DNA reads as TGTGCCACCAGCGCGGCGAAATCAACCTATGGCTACACCTTC.

This rearrangement joins TRBV18 to TRBJ2-2, with D unresolved. The CDR3 has 12 amino acids. Germline assignment: CDR1 KGHSH and CDR2 LQKENI. The V gene lost 9 bases and the J gene lost 5 bases, with 10 bases spanning the gap. The DNA for the CDR3 is TGTGCCAGTGTTGGAGCAACCGGGGAGCTGTTTTTT. Its translation: CASVGATGELFF.

The CDR3 coding sequence is TGTGCCTGGAGTGACGGGACAGTGAAGTTGGAGCAGTACTTC. Translation: CAWSDGTVKLEQYF. The rearrangement joins TRBV30 to TRBJ2-7; 7 bases fit TRBD1. The trim removed 1 base at V and 7 bases at J, leaving 10 bases unmatched. CDR1 GTSNPN and CDR2 SVGIG come from the germline V gene (reference sequence). This CDR3 is built from 14 residues.

The chain recombines TRBV15 with TRBJ2-5; the match to TRBD1 covers 9 bases. Losses at the gene ends were 5 bases for V and 2 bases for J; bases not matched to a gene: 6. CDR1 LNHNV and CDR2 YYDKDF come from the germline V gene (reference sequence). The CDR3 is made up of 15 amino acids. The CDR3 DNA is TGTGCCACCAGCCCCGCGGGACAGGGTCAAGAGACCCAGTACTTC. This codes for CATSPAGQGQETQYF.

This chain joins TRBV7-9 and TRBJ2-1; no clear D. V gave up 3 bases and J gave up 3 bases, with 9 bases separating them. The V gene's germline CDR1 is SEHNR and CDR2 FQNEAQ (reference sequence). This CDR3 is 14 amino acids long. In nucleotides, the CDR3 is TGTGCCAGCAGCTTTCCCGGGCGCTACAATGAGCAGTTCTTC. It yields the protein CASSFPGRYNEQFF.

The chain combines TRBV2 with TRBJ2-3; 8 bases align to TRBD2. CDR1 is SNHLY, CDR2 FYNNEI, per germline. The CDR3 has 15 amino acids. The V gene end was trimmed by 10 bases and the J gene end by 1 base; junction bases not matched to a gene: 10. The CDR3 is CATTGTRGGTDTQYF. CDR3 coding DNA: TGTGCCACCACCGGGACTAGAGGGGGCACAGATACGCAGTATTTT.

V usage is TRBV6-1 and J usage is TRBJ1-6, with 7 bases identical to TRBD1. The germline V gene has CDR1 MNHNS and CDR2 SASEGT. V dropped 6 bases and J dropped 10; count of bases not matched to a gene: 9. The CDR3 totals 14 residues. DNA for the CDR3: TGTGCCAGCAGCTTAGGACAGGAGGGATCACCCCTCCACTTT. It translates to CASSLGQEGSPLHF.

This clone was seen once. The chain couples TRBV7-2 to TRBJ1-2, with D uncertain. The germline gives CDR1 SGHTA, CDR2 FQGNSA. Trimming left V 2 bases short and J 5 bases short, with 9 bases between. There are 13 residues in the CDR3. CDR3 region: CASSLMSLYGYTF. Here the CDR3 DNA reads TGTGCCAGCAGCTTAATGAGCCTTTATGGCTACACCTTC.

This clone was observed once. V and J are TRBV9 and TRBJ2-1, with D uncertain. The CDR3 is 15 amino acids. Germline CDR1 and CDR2: SGDLS and YYNGEE. The V end lost 4 bases, the J end lost 4 bases, and 15 bases lay between the germline ends. The CDR3 is CASSLTSSPYNEQFF. CDR3 nucleotides: TGTGCCAGCAGCCTTACCTCGAGTCCATACAATGAGCAGTTCTTC.

V gene TRBV19 combines with J gene TRBJ1-2, with D uncertain. Trimming removed 3 bases at V and 7 bases at J, with 21 bases between. This CDR3 contains 16 residues. Germline V gene sequence: CDR1 LNHDA, CDR2 SQIVND (reference sequence). The CDR3 DNA follows: TGTGCCAGTAGTATCAAAGGACCCCCGGTTGGTTTTGGCTACACCTTC. Translating it yields CASSIKGPPVGFGYTF.

This rearrangement joins TRBV14 to TRBJ2-1; D not certain. The CDR3 runs 15 residues. V lost 4 bases, J lost 6 bases, and 16 bases lay in between. Germline values: CDR1 SGHDN, CDR2 FVKESK. This CDR3 is CASSPLGPISNEQFF. In DNA form, the CDR3 reads TGTGCCAGCAGCCCTTTGGGCCCCATTAGCAATGAGCAGTTCTTC.

The chain links TRBV10-1 to TRBJ1-5; D ambiguous. The ends were cut back, 0 bases at V and 9 bases at J, with 6 bases in the middle. The CDR3 has 12 amino acids. Per germline, CDR1 WNHNN and CDR2 SYGVQD (reference sequence). In nucleotides, the CDR3 is TGCGCCAGCAGTGAGTCTGGTGGGCCCCAGCATTTT. Translation: CASSESGGPQHF.

The count of this clone is one. The chain is built from TRBV27 and TRBJ2-7; 9 nucleotides align to TRBD1. CDR1 is MNHEY, CDR2 SMNVEV, per germline (reference sequence). Trimming took 3 bases from V and 2 from J; bases not matched to a gene: 5. The CDR3 consists of 15 residues. The CDR3 spells CASSFSGTGTYEQYV. The CDR3 DNA is TGTGCCAGCAGTTTCTCCGGGACAGGGACCTACGAGCAGTACGTC.

The CDR3 region has the DNA TGTGCCAGCAGCCAAGAATCGGCGGGGGGGCGAGAGACCCAGTACTTC. Protein: CASSQESAGGRETQYF. The chain employs TRBV4-2 and TRBJ2-5, with 9 bases fitting TRBD2. Germline CDR1 LGHNA, CDR2 YNFKEQ. The junction had 6 bases not matched to a gene; V was cut back by 0 bases and J by 4 bases. The CDR3 has 16 amino acids.

The rearrangement links TRBV6-5 to TRBJ2-3; the match to TRBD2 covers 11 bases. The CDR3 is made up of 15 amino acids. Losses at the gene ends were 6 bases for V and 4 bases for J; bases not matched to a gene: 6. Per the germline V gene, CDR1 is MNHEY and CDR2 is SVGAGI. The CDR3 region is CASSDTSGGADTQYF. The DNA of the CDR3 is TGTGCCAGCAGCGATACTAGCGGGGGTGCAGATACGCAGTATTTT.

The chain employs TRBV18 and TRBJ1-5; D gene uncertain. The V and J ends lost 3 bases and 5 bases respectively, with 8 bases between them. Per germline, CDR1 KGHSH and CDR2 LQKENI. The CDR3 length is 13 residues. CDR3 sequence reads: CASSPSFDQPQHF. The CDR3 DNA reads TGTGCCAGCTCACCTTCCTTTGATCAGCCCCAGCATTTT. Using reference TRBV18 and TRBJ1-5 for the parts outside the CDR3, the full variable domain is NAGVMQNPRHLVRRRGQEARLRCSPMKGHSHVYWYRQLPEEGLKFMVYLQKENIIDESGMPKERFSAEFPKEGPSILRIQQVVRGDSAAYFCASSPSFDQPQHFGDGTRLSIL.

This clone is a singleton in its sample. This chain's CDR3 is CASSQDTGTLKGWQFF. The CDR3 DNA sequence: TGTGCCAGCAGCCAAGACACCGGGACTCTAAAGGGGTGGCAGTTCTTC. The chain couples TRBV4-2 to TRBJ2-1; tentative D call: TRBD2 (6 bases). This CDR3 has 16 residues. Germline lookup yields CDR1 LGHNA and CDR2 YNFKEQ. Trimming left V 0 bases short and J 12 bases short, with 21 bases between.

The V gene is TRBV5-4, the J gene TRBJ2-7; 8 bases agree with TRBD1. Germline assignment: CDR1 SGHNT and CDR2 YYREEE (reference sequence). The CDR3 runs 12 residues. V lost 4 bases and J lost 6; bases outside the gene matches: 3. CDR3 region: CASSHRGSEQYV. In DNA form, the CDR3 reads TGTGCCAGCAGCCACAGGGGGAGCGAGCAGTACGTC.

The chain carries TRBV18 and TRBJ1-2; D might be TRBD1 (6 bases). Trimming removed 7 bases from V and 4 bases from J, with 19 bases in between. This CDR3 is built from 15 residues. Per the germline V gene, CDR1 is KGHSH and CDR2 is LQKENI. CDR3 nucleotide sequence: TGTGCCAGCTTATCCTCGACAGGTGCGATCTATGGCTACACCTTC. Encoded protein: CASLSSTGAIYGYTF. The whole variable domain, filled in from reference TRBV18 and TRBJ1-2, reads NAGVMQNPRHLVRRRGQEARLRCSPMKGHSHVYWYRQLPEEGLKFMVYLQKENIIDESGMPKERFSAEFPKEGPSILRIQQVVRGDSAAYFCASLSSTGAIYGYTFGSGTRLTVV.

The rearrangement links TRBV2 to TRBJ2-2, with D hard to call. In germline, CDR1 is SNHLY, CDR2 FYNNEI. The CDR3 covers 13 residues. Trimming took off 4 bases at V and 6 bases at J, with 9 bases between the two ends. The CDR3 sequence is CASSVTAAGELFF. CDR3 bases: TGTGCCAGCAGTGTAACGGCGGCCGGGGAGCTGTTTTTT. The whole variable domain, filled in from reference TRBV2 and TRBJ2-2, reads EPEVTQTPSHQVTQMGQEVILRCVPISNHLYFYWYRQILGQKVEFLVSFYNNEISEKSEIFDDQFSVERPDGSNFTLKIRSTKLEDSAMYFCASSVTAAGELFFGEGSRLTVL.

V usage is TRBV25-1 and J usage is TRBJ2-3; 12 bases match TRBD2. V lost 2 bases, J lost 5 bases, and 2 bases stayed unmatched. The CDR3 totals 15 residues. Looked up from germline, CDR1 is MGHDK and CDR2 is SYGVNS. For the CDR3, the DNA is TGTGCCAGCAGTGAACTAGCGGGGGGGGGAGATACGCAGTATTTT. This translates into CASSELAGGGDTQYF. Full variable domain (outside the CDR3, taken from reference TRBV25-1 and TRBJ2-3): EADIYQTPRYLVIGTGKKITLECSQTMGHDKMYWYQQDPGMELHLIHYSYGVNSTEKGDLSSESTVSRIRTEHFPLTLESARPSHTSQYLCASSELAGGGDTQYFGPGTRLTVL.

V gene TRBV5-1 combines with J gene TRBJ2-1; D possibly matches TRBD1 or TRBD2 (5 bases each). The CDR3 sequence is 16 residues long. Looked up from germline, CDR1 is SGHRS and CDR2 is YFSETQ. The V and J ends lost 0 bases and 4 bases respectively, with 14 bases between them. CDR3 in amino acids: CASSLGPGRGYNEQFF. The CDR3 DNA sequence: TGCGCCAGCAGCTTGGGGCCGGGACGAGGGTACAATGAGCAGTTCTTC.

The CDR3 DNA reads TGTGCCAGCAGCCAAGAAGTCGGGGGGACCCGCTTCTATGGCTACACCTTC. Its protein product is CASSQEVGGTRFYGYTF. V gene TRBV4-2 combines with J gene TRBJ1-2; TRBD1 might be the D (5 bases). Trimming removed 0 bases from V and 4 bases from J, with 18 bases in between. The CDR3 is made up of 17 amino acids. CDR1 and CDR2 from the germline V gene are LGHNA and YNFKEQ.

The rearrangement joins TRBV29-1 to TRBJ2-1, with D perhaps matching TRBD1 or TRBD2 (6 bases each). The CDR3 extends over 13 amino acids. Per germline, CDR1 SQVTM and CDR2 ANQGSEA. The germline V and J ends were trimmed by 7 bases and 9 bases, with 19 bases remaining between them. The CDR3 DNA reads TGCAGCGGGGACCAGGGGAGGCTTAGTGAGCAGTTCTTC. Amino acid sequence: CSGDQGRLSEQFF.

The V gene is TRBV7-3, the J gene TRBJ1-2; maybe TRBD1 (5 bases). V was shortened by 8 bases and J by 7 bases, with 14 bases between the two germline ends. The CDR3 extends over 12 amino acids. Germline CDR1 reads SGHTA; CDR2 reads FQGTGA. CDR3 nucleotide sequence: TGTGCCAGCGGCAACGGGGCGCTTGGCTACACCTTC. This gives the protein CASGNGALGYTF.

This rearrangement joins TRBV15 to TRBJ1-1; the D is unclear. The V end was cut by 5 bases, the J end by 5 bases, with 12 bases between. CDR3 length: 13 amino acids. Germline CDR1 is LNHNV and CDR2 is YYDKDF (reference sequence). The CDR3 protein is CATSSNRVTEAFF. In DNA, the CDR3 is TGTGCCACCAGCTCGAATCGGGTGACTGAAGCTTTCTTT.